A selection of T cell receptor beta chains follows, all from one sample in a study of T cells in Graves' hyperthyroidism and ophthalmopathy. MiXCR was run by TCRdb on the multiplex PCR reads, yielding one entry per CDR3 protein. The data hold a few hundred thousand distinct CDR3 sequences, with just over 45% observed a single time. The specimen was peripheral blood or thyroid tissue (not recorded which). These receptors were collected from an adult woman with Graves' disease, either hyperthyroidism or ophthalmopathy (not recorded which). CDR3s include the opening cysteine and the closing phenylalanine or tryptophan.

J gene: TRBJ1-6
V gene: TRBV27
CDR3 protein: CASSSNPGQGDNSPLHF

J gene: TRBJ2-3
V gene: TRBV10-3
CDR3 protein: CAISEAIDTQYF

J gene: TRBJ1-1
V gene: TRBV7-9
CDR3 protein: CASSWADFTEAFF

J gene: TRBJ2-2
V gene: TRBV2
CDR3 protein: CATLAGNTGELFF

J gene: TRBJ1-2
V gene: TRBV20-1
CDR3 protein: CSAPRTGGPYGYTF

J gene: TRBJ1-3
V gene: TRBV2
CDR3 protein: CASRSGGGAYGNTIYF

J gene: TRBJ1-1
V gene: TRBV15
CDR3 protein: CATSRAYGNTEAFF

J gene: TRBJ2-7
V gene: TRBV7-9
CDR3 protein: CASSLVVGSSEDERYF

J gene: TRBJ2-2
V gene: TRBV29-1
CDR3 protein: CSSRRQISTGELFF

J gene: TRBJ2-6
V gene: TRBV11-2
CDR3 protein: CASSLSGRSSGANVLTF

J gene: TRBJ2-3
V gene: TRBV7-3
CDR3 protein: CASSLVRAGTGRDTQYF

J gene: TRBJ2-1
V gene: TRBV2
CDR3 protein: CASSLDRGNEQFF

J gene: TRBJ2-7
V gene: TRBV7-2
CDR3 protein: CASSLEGGPEQYF

J gene: TRBJ1-5
V gene: TRBV3-1
CDR3 protein: CASSQGGLSNQPQHF

J gene: TRBJ2-7
V gene: TRBV18
CDR3 protein: CASSPGALKSYEQYF

J gene: TRBJ2-3
V gene: TRBV10-3
CDR3 protein: CAISDTTSTDTQYF

J gene: TRBJ1-5
V gene: TRBV2
CDR3 protein: CASREDTGVGGNQPQHF

J gene: TRBJ1-2
V gene: TRBV6-5
CDR3 protein: CASSYSTAGQFENGYTF

J gene: TRBJ2-5
V gene: TRBV28
CDR3 protein: CASRTHPQETQYF

J gene: TRBJ1-2
V gene: TRBV7-8
CDR3 protein: CASSRGSAGDAYTF

J gene: TRBJ1-6
V gene: TRBV28
CDR3 protein: CASSFRDRPNSPLHF

J gene: TRBJ2-2
V gene: TRBV6-1
CDR3 protein: CASSEALGTGELFF

J gene: TRBJ1-1
V gene: TRBV7-9
CDR3 protein: CASSLEQGETEAFF

J gene: TRBJ2-5
V gene: TRBV6-5
CDR3 protein: CASRPSGRAFIETQYF

J gene: TRBJ2-5
V gene: TRBV10-3
CDR3 protein: CAISATTQTGGRETQYF

J gene: TRBJ1-1
V gene: TRBV19
CDR3 protein: CASSNAEGRPKRGGGAFF

J gene: TRBJ2-1
V gene: TRBV5-1
CDR3 protein: CASSSASGSINEQFF

J gene: TRBJ1-2
V gene: TRBV5-8
CDR3 protein: CASSTRTPSYGYTF

J gene: TRBJ1-2
V gene: TRBV6-1
CDR3 protein: CASSEVGGYGYTF

J gene: TRBJ1-5
V gene: TRBV3-1
CDR3 protein: CASSLQVNQPQHF

J gene: TRBJ1-5
V gene: TRBV19
CDR3 protein: CASSIDTGRYQPQHF

J gene: TRBJ2-7
V gene: TRBV7-9
CDR3 protein: CASSPRLAGGPGQYF

J gene: TRBJ2-5
V gene: TRBV25-1
CDR3 protein: CASSESGLLETQYF

J gene: TRBJ2-7
V gene: TRBV2
CDR3 protein: CASTSSPGEQYF

J gene: TRBJ2-7
V gene: TRBV5-1
CDR3 protein: CASSADRGHEQYF

J gene: TRBJ2-3
V gene: TRBV4-2
CDR3 protein: CATASVDTQYF

J gene: TRBJ2-5
V gene: TRBV20-1
CDR3 protein: CSATQGAQETQYF